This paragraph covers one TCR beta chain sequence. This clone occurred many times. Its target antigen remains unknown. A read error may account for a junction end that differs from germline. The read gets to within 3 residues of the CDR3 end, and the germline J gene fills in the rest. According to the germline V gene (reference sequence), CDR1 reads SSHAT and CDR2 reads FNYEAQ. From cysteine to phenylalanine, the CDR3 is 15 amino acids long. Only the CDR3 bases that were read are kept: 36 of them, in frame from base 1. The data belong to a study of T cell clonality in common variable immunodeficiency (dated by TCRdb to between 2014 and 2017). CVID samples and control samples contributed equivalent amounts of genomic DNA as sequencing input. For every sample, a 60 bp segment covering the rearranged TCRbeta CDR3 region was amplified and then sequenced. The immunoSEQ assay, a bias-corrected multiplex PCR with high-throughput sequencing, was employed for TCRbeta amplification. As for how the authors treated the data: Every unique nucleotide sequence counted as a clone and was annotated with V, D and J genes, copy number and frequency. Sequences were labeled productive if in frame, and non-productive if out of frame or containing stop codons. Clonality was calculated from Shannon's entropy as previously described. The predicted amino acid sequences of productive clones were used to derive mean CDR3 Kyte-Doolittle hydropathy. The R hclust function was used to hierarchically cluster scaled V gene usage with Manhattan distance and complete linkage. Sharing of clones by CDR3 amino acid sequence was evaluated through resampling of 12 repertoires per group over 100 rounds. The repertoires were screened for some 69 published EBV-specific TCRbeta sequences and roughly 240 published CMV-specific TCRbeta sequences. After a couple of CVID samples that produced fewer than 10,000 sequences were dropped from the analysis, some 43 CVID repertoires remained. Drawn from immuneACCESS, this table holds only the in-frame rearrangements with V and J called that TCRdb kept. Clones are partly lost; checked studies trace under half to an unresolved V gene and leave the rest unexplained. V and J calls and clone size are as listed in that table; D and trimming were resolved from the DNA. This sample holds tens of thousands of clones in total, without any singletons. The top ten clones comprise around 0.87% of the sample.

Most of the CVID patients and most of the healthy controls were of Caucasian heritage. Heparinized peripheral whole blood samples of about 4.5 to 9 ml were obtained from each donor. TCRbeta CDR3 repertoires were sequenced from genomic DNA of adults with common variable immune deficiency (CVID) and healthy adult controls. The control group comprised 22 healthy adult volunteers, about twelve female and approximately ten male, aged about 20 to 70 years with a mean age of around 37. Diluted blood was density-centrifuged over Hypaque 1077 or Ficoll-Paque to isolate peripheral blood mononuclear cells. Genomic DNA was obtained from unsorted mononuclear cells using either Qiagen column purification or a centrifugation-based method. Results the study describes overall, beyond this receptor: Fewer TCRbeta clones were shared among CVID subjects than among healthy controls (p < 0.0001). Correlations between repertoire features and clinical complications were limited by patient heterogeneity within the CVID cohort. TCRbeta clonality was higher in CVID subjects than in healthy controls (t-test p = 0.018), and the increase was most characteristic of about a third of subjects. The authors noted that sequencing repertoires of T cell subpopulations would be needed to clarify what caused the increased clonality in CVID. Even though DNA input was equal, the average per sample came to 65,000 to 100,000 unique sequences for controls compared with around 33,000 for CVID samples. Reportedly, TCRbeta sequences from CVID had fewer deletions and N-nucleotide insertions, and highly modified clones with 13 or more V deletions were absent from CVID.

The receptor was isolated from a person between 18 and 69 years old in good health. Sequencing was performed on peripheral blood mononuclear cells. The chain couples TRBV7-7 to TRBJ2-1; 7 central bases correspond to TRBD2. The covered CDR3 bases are TGTGCTAGCAGCCCATGGGGAGCTAGCGGCAATGAG. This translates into CASSPWGASGNE. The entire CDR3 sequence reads CASSPWGASGNEQFF.